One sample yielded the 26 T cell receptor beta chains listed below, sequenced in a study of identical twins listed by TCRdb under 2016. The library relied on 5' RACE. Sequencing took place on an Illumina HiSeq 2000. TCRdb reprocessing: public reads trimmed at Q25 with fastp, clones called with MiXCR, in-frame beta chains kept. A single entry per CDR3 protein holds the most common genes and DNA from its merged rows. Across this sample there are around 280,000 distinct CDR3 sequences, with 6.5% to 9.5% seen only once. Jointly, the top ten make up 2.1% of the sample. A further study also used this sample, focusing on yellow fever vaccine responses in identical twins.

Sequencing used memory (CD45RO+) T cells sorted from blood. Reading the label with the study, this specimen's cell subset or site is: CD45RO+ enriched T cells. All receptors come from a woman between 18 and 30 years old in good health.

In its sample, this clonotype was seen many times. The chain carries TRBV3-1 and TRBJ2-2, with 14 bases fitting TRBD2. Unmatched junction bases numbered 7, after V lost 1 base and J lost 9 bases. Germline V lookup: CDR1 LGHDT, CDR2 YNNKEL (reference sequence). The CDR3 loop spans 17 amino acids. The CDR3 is CASSQGSGLAGVWELFF. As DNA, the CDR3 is TGTGCCAGCAGCCAAGGGTCGGGACTAGCGGGAGTATGGGAGCTGTTTTTT. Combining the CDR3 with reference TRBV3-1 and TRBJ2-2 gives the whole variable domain DTAVSQTPKYLVTQMGNDKSIKCEQNLGHDTMYWYKQDSKKFLKIMFSYNNKELIINETVPNRFSPKSPDKAHLNLHINSLELGDSAVYFCASSQGSGLAGVWELFFGEGSRLTVL.

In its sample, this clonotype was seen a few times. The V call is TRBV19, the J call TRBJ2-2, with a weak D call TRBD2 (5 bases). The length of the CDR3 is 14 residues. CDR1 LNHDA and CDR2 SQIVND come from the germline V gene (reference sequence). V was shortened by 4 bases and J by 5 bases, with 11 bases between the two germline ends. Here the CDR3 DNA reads TGTGCCAGTAGTACCCAGAGGGCGACCGGGGAGCTGTTTTTT. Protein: CASSTQRATGELFF.

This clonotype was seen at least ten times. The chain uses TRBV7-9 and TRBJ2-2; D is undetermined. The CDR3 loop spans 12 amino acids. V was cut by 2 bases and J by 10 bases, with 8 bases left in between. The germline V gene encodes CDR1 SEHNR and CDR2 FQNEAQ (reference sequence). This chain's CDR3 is CASSLMLKELFF. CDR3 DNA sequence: TGTGCCAGCAGCTTAATGTTGAAGGAGCTGTTTTTT. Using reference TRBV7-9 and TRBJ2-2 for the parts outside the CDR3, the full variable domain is DTGVSQNPRHKITKRGQNVTFRCDPISEHNRLYWYRQTLGQGPEFLTYFQNEAQLEKSRLLSDRFSAERPKGSFSTLEIQRTEQGDSAMYLCASSLMLKELFFGEGSRLTVL.

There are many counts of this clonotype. CDR3 coding DNA: TGCAGTGCCACAGGGATAAGCTCCTACAATGAGCAGTTCTTC. Amino acid sequence: CSATGISSYNEQFF. The chain has TRBV20-1 and TRBJ2-1; a weak D match, TRBD1 (6 bases). With 6 bases removed from V and 0 bases from J, the gap between germline ends came to 12 bases. CDR3 size: 14 residues. Germline-derived CDR1 and CDR2 are DFQATT and SNEGSKA (reference sequence).

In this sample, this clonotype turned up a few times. CDR3 nucleotide sequence: TGTGCCAGCAGAGGGTTACGGGAGGGGTACAATGAGCAGTTCTTC. Translating gives CASRGLREGYNEQFF. The V gene is TRBV27, the J gene TRBJ2-1; TRBD2 matches at 8 bases. Trimming at V came to 6 bases and at J to 4 bases, leaving 8 bases not matched to a gene. Germline V lookup: CDR1 MNHEY, CDR2 SMNVEV (reference sequence). This CDR3 spans 15 amino acids.

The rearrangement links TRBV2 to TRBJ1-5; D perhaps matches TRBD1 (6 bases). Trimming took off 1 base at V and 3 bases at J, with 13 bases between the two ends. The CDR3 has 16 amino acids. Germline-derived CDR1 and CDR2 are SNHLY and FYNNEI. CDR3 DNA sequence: TGTGCCAGCAGTGAAGAGGCGGGGGGCTACAATCAGCCCCAGCATTTT. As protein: CASSEEAGGYNQPQHF.

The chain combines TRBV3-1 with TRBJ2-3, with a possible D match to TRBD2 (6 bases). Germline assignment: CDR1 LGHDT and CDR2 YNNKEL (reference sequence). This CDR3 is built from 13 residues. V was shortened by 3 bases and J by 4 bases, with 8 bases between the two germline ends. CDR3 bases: TGTGCCAGCAGCCAGTGGGGGGCAGATACGCAGTATTTT. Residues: CASSQWGADTQYF.

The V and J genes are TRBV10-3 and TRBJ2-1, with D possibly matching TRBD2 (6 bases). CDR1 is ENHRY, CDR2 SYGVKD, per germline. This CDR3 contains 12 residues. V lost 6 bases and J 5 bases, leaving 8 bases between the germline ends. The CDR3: CAIRGLNNEQFF. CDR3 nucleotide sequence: TGTGCCATCAGAGGACTAAACAATGAGCAGTTCTTC.

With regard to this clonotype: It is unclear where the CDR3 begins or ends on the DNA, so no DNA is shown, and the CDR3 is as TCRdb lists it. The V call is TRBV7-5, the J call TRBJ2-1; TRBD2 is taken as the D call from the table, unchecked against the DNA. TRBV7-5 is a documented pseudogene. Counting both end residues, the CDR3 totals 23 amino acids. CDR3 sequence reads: CISVSEILYRLAGGPLVFNEQFF.

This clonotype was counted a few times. The CDR3 region has the DNA TGTGCCAGCAGTTACTCGATTGCGGGAGGGTCGGGTGAGCAGTTCTTC. It is translated as CASSYSIAGGSGEQFF. This sequence joins TRBV6-5 and TRBJ2-1; the match to TRBD2 covers 9 bases. Trimming cost V 0 bases and J 9 bases; bases outside gene matches: 9. Looked up from germline, CDR1 is MNHEY and CDR2 is SVGAGI. The CDR3 is 16 amino acids.

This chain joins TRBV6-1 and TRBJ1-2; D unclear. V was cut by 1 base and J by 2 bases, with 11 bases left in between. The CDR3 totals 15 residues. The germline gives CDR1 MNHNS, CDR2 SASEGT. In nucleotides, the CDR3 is TGTGCCAGCAGTGAAGAAAATCTCCCCAACTATGGCTACACCTTC. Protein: CASSEENLPNYGYTF.

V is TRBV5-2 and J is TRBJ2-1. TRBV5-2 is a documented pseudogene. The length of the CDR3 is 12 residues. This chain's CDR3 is CASKRGDNEQFF. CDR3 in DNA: TGTGCCAGCAAACGCGGCGACAATGAGCAGTTCTTC.

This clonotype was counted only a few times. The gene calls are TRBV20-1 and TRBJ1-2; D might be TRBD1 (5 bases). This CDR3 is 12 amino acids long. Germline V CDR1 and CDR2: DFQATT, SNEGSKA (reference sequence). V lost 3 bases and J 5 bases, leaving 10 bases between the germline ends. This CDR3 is CSASRDGYGYTF. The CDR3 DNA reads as TGCAGTGCTAGCCGGGACGGGTATGGCTACACCTTC.

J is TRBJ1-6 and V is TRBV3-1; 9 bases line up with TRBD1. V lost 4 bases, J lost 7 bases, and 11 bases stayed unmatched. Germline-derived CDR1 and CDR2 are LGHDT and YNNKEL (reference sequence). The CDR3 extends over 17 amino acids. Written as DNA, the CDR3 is TGTGCCAGCAGCCCTCCCTCGGGACAGGGTGGAAATTCACCCCTCCACTTT. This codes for CASSPPSGQGGNSPLHF. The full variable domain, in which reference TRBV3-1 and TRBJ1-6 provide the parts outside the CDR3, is DTAVSQTPKYLVTQMGNDKSIKCEQNLGHDTMYWYKQDSKKFLKIMFSYNNKELIINETVPNRFSPKSPDKAHLNLHINSLELGDSAVYFCASSPPSGQGGNSPLHFGNGTRLTVT.

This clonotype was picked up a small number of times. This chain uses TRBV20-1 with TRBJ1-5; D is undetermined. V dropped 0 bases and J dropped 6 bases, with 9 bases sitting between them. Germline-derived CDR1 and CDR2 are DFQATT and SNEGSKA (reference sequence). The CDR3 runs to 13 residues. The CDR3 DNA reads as TGCAGTGCTAGAGATACCCTACGTCAGCCCCAGCATTTT. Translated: CSARDTLRQPQHF.

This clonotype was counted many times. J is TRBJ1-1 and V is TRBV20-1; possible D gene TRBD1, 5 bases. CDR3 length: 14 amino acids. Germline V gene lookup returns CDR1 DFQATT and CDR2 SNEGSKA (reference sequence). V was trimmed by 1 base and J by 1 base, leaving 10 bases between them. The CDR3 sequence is CSARAGHKNTEAFF. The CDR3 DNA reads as TGCAGTGCTAGAGCCGGACACAAGAACACTGAAGCTTTCTTT.

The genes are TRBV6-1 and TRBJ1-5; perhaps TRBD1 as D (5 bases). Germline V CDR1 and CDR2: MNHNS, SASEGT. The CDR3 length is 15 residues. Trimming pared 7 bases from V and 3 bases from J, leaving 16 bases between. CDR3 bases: TGTGCCAGCACCGCAGGTGGGGGAAACAATCAGCCCCAGCATTTT. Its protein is CASTAGGGNNQPQHF.

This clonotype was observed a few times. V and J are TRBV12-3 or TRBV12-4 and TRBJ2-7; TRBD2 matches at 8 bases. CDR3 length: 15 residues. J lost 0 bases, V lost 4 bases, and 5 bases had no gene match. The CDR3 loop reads CASSYQRESSYEQYF. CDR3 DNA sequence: TGTGCCAGCAGTTATCAGCGGGAGAGCTCCTACGAGCAGTACTTC.

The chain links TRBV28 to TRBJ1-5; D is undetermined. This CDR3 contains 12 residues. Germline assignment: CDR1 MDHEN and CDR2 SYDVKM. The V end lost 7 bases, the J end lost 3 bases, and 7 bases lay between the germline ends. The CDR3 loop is CASTGNNQPQHF. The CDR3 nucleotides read TGTGCCAGCACGGGAAACAATCAGCCCCAGCATTTT.

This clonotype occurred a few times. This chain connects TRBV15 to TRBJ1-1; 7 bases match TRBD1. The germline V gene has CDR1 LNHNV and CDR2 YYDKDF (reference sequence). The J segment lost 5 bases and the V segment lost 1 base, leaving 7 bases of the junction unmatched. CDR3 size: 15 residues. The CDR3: CATSRGRAGGTEAFF. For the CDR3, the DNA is TGTGCCACCAGCAGAGGTAGGGCAGGGGGGACTGAAGCTTTCTTT.

The CDR3 loop is CASSPTSGSFDEQFF. In DNA form, the CDR3 reads TGTGCCAGCAGCCCGACTAGCGGGAGTTTTGATGAGCAGTTCTTC. The chain links TRBV12-3 or TRBV12-4 to TRBJ2-1; 12 bases line up with TRBD2. After removal of 6 bases from V and 8 bases from J, the junction contained 8 bases not matched to a gene. The CDR3 extends over 15 amino acids.

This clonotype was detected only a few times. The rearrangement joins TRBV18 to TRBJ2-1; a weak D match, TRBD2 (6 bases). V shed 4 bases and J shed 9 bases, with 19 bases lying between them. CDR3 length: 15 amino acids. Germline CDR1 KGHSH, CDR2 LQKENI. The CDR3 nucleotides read TGTGCCAGCTCACTGACCTACGCCAGGGACTCTGAGCAGTTCTTC. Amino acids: CASSLTYARDSEQFF.

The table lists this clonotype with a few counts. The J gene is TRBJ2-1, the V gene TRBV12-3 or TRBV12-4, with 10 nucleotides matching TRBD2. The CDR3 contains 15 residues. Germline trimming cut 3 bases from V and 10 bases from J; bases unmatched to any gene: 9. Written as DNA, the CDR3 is TGTGCCAGCAGTTTTAGCGGGGGGAACGCACGGGAGCAGTTCTTC. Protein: CASSFSGGNAREQFF.

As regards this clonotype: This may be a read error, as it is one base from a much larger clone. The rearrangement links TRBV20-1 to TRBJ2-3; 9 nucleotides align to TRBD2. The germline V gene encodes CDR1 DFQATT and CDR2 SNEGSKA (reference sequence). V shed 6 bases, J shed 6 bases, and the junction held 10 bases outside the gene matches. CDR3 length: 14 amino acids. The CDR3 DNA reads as TGCAGTGCCTCCACGGGCGGGAGGGGGGATACGCAGTATTTT. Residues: CSASTGGRGDTQYF.

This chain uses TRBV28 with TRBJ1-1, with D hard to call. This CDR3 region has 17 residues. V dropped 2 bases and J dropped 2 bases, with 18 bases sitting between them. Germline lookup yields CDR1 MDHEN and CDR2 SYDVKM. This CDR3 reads CASSLEVPWSGNTEAFF. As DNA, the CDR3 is TGTGCCAGCAGTTTAGAGGTCCCCTGGTCGGGAAACACTGAAGCTTTCTTT.

This CDR3 is CASSGSGGTDTQYF. CDR3 DNA: TGTGCCAGCAGCGGGAGCGGGGGCACAGATACGCAGTATTTT. V usage is TRBV7-9 and J usage is TRBJ2-3; 7 bases agree with TRBD2. The CDR3 covers 14 residues. The V segment lost 5 bases and the J segment 1 base; nucleotides outside the gene matches: 3. Per the germline V gene, CDR1 is SEHNR and CDR2 is FQNEAQ (reference sequence). The full variable domain, its missing parts supplied by reference TRBV7-9 and TRBJ2-3, is DTGVSQNPRHKITKRGQNVTFRCDPISEHNRLYWYRQTLGQGPEFLTYFQNEAQLEKSRLLSDRFSAERPKGSFSTLEIQRTEQGDSAMYLCASSGSGGTDTQYFGPGTRLTVL.